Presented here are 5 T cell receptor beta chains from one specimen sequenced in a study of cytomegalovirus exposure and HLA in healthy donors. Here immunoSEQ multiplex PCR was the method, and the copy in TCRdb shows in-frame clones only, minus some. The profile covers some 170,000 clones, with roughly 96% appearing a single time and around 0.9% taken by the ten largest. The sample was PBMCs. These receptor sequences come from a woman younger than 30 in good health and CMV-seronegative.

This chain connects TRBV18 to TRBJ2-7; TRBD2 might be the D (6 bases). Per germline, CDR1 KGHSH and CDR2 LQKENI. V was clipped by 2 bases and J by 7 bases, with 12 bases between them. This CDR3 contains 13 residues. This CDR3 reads CASSPELAGEQYF. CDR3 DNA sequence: TGTGCCAGCTCACCAGAGTTGGCGGGAGAGCAGTACTTC.

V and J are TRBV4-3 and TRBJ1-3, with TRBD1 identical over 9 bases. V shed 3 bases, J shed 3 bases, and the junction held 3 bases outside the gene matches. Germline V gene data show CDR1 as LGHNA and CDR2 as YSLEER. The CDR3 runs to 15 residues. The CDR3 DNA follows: TGCGCCAGCAGCCACGGGACAGGGTATGGAAACACCATATATTTT. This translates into CASSHGTGYGNTIYF.

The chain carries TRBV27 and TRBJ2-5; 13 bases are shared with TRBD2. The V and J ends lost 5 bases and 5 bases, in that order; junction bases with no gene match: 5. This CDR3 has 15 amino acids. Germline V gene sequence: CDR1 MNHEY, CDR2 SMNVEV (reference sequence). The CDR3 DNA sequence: TGTGCCAGCAGTGACGGGACTAGCGGGGACGAGACCCAGTACTTC. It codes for CASSDGTSGDETQYF.

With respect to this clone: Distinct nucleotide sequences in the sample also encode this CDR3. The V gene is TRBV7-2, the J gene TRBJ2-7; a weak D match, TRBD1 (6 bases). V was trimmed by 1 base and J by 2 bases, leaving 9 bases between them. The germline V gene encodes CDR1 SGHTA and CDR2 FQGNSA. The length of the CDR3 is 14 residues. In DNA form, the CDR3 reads TGTGCCAGCAGCTTAGGGGCAGGGGCCTACGAGCAGTACTTC. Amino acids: CASSLGAGAYEQYF.

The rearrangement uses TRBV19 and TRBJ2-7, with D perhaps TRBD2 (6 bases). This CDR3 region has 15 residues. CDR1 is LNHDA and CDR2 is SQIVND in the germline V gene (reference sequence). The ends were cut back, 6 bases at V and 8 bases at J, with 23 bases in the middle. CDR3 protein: CASRGPGTLADKQYF. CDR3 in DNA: TGTGCCAGTAGAGGACCCGGGACTCTAGCTGATAAGCAGTACTTC.